This T cell receptor (beta chain) appears in the sequencing data of a study of regulatory T cells in long-lasting Graves disease (dated by TCRdb to the early 2020s). For context, the study as a whole: In the newly diagnosed Graves' disease group, patients had been taking antithyroid drugs for less than 3 months. Persistent Graves' disease patients were compared with newly diagnosed Graves' disease patients by peripheral blood TCR sequencing and RNA sequencing. The study took place in China and was registered as a clinical trial. A total of around 35 samples were covered by TCR sequencing, comprising approximately 13 persistent and roughly 20 newly diagnosed Graves' disease patients.

Per the publication, the time point label means: newly diagnosed GD, antithyroid drugs for less than 3 months. For both TCR sequencing and RNA sequencing, RNA was extracted from PBMCs in TRIzol. Graves' disease was diagnosed according to American Thyroid Association guidelines. The patients came from an endocrinology department in Xi'an, China. From each patient, 8 to 10 milliliters of peripheral blood was collected into an EDTA anticoagulant tube. Ficoll Paque Plus density gradient separation was used to isolate PBMCs, and no additional T cell sorting was done. An Agilent 2100 Bioanalyzer and agarose gel were used to check RNA quality, and a NanoDrop 2000 was used to measure RNA concentration. The method behind the library was multiplex PCR. Instrument on record: Illumina HiSeq 4000. iRepertoire HTBI primers and Arm-PCR amplification of CDR3 regions were used to construct TCR beta libraries. Before sequencing, the PCR products underwent gel purification. As for how the authors treated the data: Across samples, 62 TRBV and 13 to 15 TRBJ segments were identified and used for gene usage analysis of CDR3 amino acid clonotypes. Filtered high-quality paired reads were merged into contigs using COPE and FqMerger. Contigs were aligned with BLAST to IMGT TRBV, TRBD and TRBJ reference genes, and CDR3 was defined per IMGT. Any clonotype with a frequency above 0.1% was counted as a highly expanded clone. Repertoire diversity was measured by Shannon entropy, and V-J evenness by the Gini coefficient. Public clonotypes were defined as clonotypes shared by more than one individual. Using fastp trimming at Q25 and MiXCR clonotype assembly, TCRdb reanalyzed the public sequencing data and kept in-frame beta chains. Entries are consolidated by CDR3 protein sequence, retaining the most common genes and DNA. The V and J calls shown here were made by TCRdb, not taken from the authors' results. The table for this sample lists more than 400,000 distinct CDR3 sequences; about 16% of them were counted only once. The top ten hold 9% to 15% of the sample.

The study at large found these results: Only peripheral blood was studied, because thyroid tissue, the primary lesion, was inaccessible. Persistent patients shared more public clonotypes among themselves (around 2,500) than newly diagnosed patients did (more than 950). TRBV28, TRBJ1-2 and TRBJ2-5 were preferentially used in persistent disease, while TRBV20-1 and TRBJ2-1 were favored in newly diagnosed disease. Compared with newly diagnosed patients, patients with persistent Graves' disease had lower TCR Shannon entropy and fewer highly expanded clones, which suggests clonal expansion. Sequencing and analysis were limited to the TCR beta chain. As a limitation, the authors acknowledged that the small sample size may reduce accuracy.

CDR1 and CDR2 (SGDLS, YYNGEE) derive from the germline V gene. The CDR3 measures 16 amino acids from cysteine to phenylalanine. Of all the DNA, just the CDR3 is kept, 48 bases in frame from base 1. V and J lose 4 bases and 1 base, and a span of 17 bases separates them. This clonotype came up many times. Its binding antigen is unknown. No much larger clonotype is one base removed from it; base qualities were not supplied. A further study also used this sample, focusing on T cells in Graves' hyperthyroidism and ophthalmopathy. The second study, in turn, reports: Stable Graves' hyperthyroidism was defined as no progression to ophthalmopathy during 18 months of follow-up. Hyperthyroidism patients were aged 18 to 65 years and newly diagnosed, with disease duration of less than 2 months. Any patient with an uncontrolled infection, another autoimmune disease, pregnancy or lactation was excluded. Clinical symptoms, serum thyroxine and TRAb, thyroid ultrasound, and orbital computed tomography formed the basis for the diagnoses. The first round of RT-PCR for the TCR CDR3 was performed with the HTBI primer set and the Qiagen OneStep RT-PCR kit. Blood samples also contained most of the expanded thyroid clonotypes (frequency above 0.001), which suggests that blood repertoires may reflect thyroid immune responses. In cross-validation, a model built on a 13 V-J signature told ophthalmopathy apart from stable hyperthyroidism with under 90% sensitivity and about 81% specificity, and in testing the same model reached 80%/75%. In validation, the model predicted progression to ophthalmopathy a median of about 6.8 months before onset, with roughly 70% sensitivity and about 72% specificity. To identify TCR V-J signatures that set the groups apart, the researchers used a discovery cohort of 100 or so patients, made up of about 44 with Graves' ophthalmopathy and 57 with stable Graves' hyperthyroidism. An independent validation cohort of under 20 hyperthyroidism patients and 17 patients who later progressed to ophthalmopathy tested prospective prediction of ophthalmopathy. The 100 or so discovery patients were divided at random into training and test sets in a 7:3 ratio. Thyroid tissue and blood T-cell repertoires from about six Graves' hyperthyroidism patients were also compared in the study. Following sampling, methimazole starting at 30 mg daily was given to hyperthyroidism patients, and high-dose intravenous methylprednisolone was given to ophthalmopathy patients. Libraries were constructed in a second round of multiplex PCR, after which size selection and purification were carried out. Libraries were sequenced paired-end with 100 bp reads on an Illumina HiSeq2000. SOAPnuke was used to process the raw data, with reads discarded if the reads contained adapters or uncalled bases, had a mean Phred below 15, or lacked an exact constant-primer or identifier match. COPE v1.2.5 was used to merge the high-quality paired reads, and each unique nucleotide sequence was defined as a clonotype. MiTCR v1.1 was used to align clonotypes to the IMGT TRBV, TRBD and TRBJ reference segments. The analysis included only V-J combinations with a frequency above 0.0001, which together covered approximately 99% of the repertoires. The TCS score was defined as F50 (clonal expansion) divided by E x V (chaos), with BLOSUM62-based TCRdist calculated between CDR3 peptides within each V-J. Welch's t-statistics and random forest reduced 450 to 600 V-J features to roughly 13, which were used in a naive Bayes classifier (R e1071). Sample size was not statistically predetermined, and investigators were not blinded to group allocation. The paper reports TCR Vbeta CDR3 sequencing of some 140 peripheral blood samples: around 45 ophthalmopathy, around 80 hyperthyroidism and around 17 progressor patients.

The TCR comes from a man in his forties or fifties with Graves disease. Donor details come from another sample of the same person, matched by shared clones. The receptor chain draws on TRBV9 and TRBJ2-5; a tentative D match to TRBD1 spans 6 bases. The sample was peripheral blood mononuclear cells (PBMCs), taken at new diagnosis, from a patient treated with antithyroid drugs. The nucleotide sequence reads TGTGCCAGCAGCTCCGGGGACACAATATTCCAAGAGACCCAGTACTTC. Its translation is CASSSGDTIFQETQYF. This CDR3, with the reference TRBV9 and TRBJ2-5 proteins standing in past its ends, gives the full variable domain DSGVTQTPKHLITATGQRVTLRCSPRSGDLSVYWYQQSLDQGLQFLIQYYNGEERAKGNILERFSAQQFPDLHSELNLSSLELGDSALYFCASSSGDTIFQETQYFGPGTRLLVL.